This TCR beta chain appears in the sequencing data of a study of PD-L1 blockade in urothelial cancer. Across the study: Most patients, about nine tenths of the roughly 29, were males with bladder-origin cancer. Blood samples contained a median about 150,000 T cells. Points from the study as a whole: Clonality of blood TCR below the median before treatment predicted better survival.

Libraries were prepared by immunoSEQ multiplex PCR; TCRdb keeps only in-frame clonotypes and omits some of them. The table includes more than 55,000 clones, about 82% detected once. Comment on this clone: The antigen is not known.

Patient disease was locally advanced or metastatic urothelial carcinoma. The sequencing here drew on PBMCs, taken around atezolizumab (anti-PD-L1) treatment. This receptor was obtained from a man aged 50 to 60 with urothelial cancer.

The CDR3 region is CASSPTGSEHNEQFF. In DNA form, the CDR3 reads TGTGCCAGCTCACCAACAGGGAGTGAGCACAATGAGCAGTTCTTC. This rearrangement joins TRBV18 to TRBJ2-1, with D perhaps TRBD1 (6 bases). The CDR3 length is 15 residues. Germline V gene lookup returns CDR1 KGHSH and CDR2 LQKENI. Trimming took 2 bases from V and 5 from J, leaving 13 bases between them.